This T cell receptor beta chain originates from a study of blood T cell repertoires in COVID-19. Study as a whole: The study drew acute and convalescent COVID-19 samples from the United States, Italy and Spain. T cells, B-cell-depleted T cells, or PBMCs provided the cDNA or gDNA that served as material.

In the original workflow: The authors estimated nucleated cell counts from reference gene primer amplification. The repertoire was sequenced with immunoSEQ multiplex PCR; TCRdb's copy has only in-frame clones and lacks some. V, J and clone size are taken as reported in that table, and D and trimming were inferred from the DNA itself. This table holds some 87,000 clones, around 87% found once. Germline V lookup: CDR1 MNHEY, CDR2 SMNVEV (reference sequence). Trimming took off 4 bases at V and 7 bases at J, with 13 bases between the two ends. The CDR3 consists of 13 residues. Sequencing was done on a sample of peripheral blood. The chain couples TRBV27 to TRBJ1-2; D gene ambiguous. The source of this sequence is a human donor in a cohort sampled during active COVID-19. The CDR3, as DNA: TGTGCCAGCAGTTACGGGGTGGTTGGTGGCTACACCTTC. Translated: CASSYGVVGGYTF.